A selection of T cell receptor beta chains follows, all from one sample in a study of shared T cell receptors in the human thymus. Clones were sequenced by immunoSEQ multiplex PCR, and TCRdb holds only the in-frame ones, with some missing. The sample shows approximately 580,000 clones, 70% to 80% of them seen only once. These same records also appear under a second study, on human thymus T cells.

The sequenced sample was thymocytes. Receptor source: a boy under three years old with a congenital heart defect. Each CDR3 is given with its conserved first and last residue. A D gene is named only where the DNA matches it firmly. Some rows have no size entry. The others give once, few or many, or a class for an expanded clone.

V	size	J	D	length	CDR3	DNA
TRBV6-5	-	TRBJ2-7	-	13	CASSYEGSYEQYF	TGTGCCAGCAGTTACGAGGGATCCTACGAGCAGTACTTC
TRBV6-4	-	TRBJ2-1	-	10	CASSRGEQFF	TGTGCCAGTTCCAGGGGTGAGCAGTTCTTC
TRBV5-1	-	TRBJ1-2	TRBD1	14	CASSLTGGPYGYTF	TGCGCCAGCAGCTTAACAGGGGGCCCGTATGGCTACACCTTC
TRBV5-1	-	TRBJ1-4	-	14	CASSLRQGEEKLFF	TGCGCCAGCAGCTTGCGCCAGGGCGAAGAAAAACTGTTTTTT
TRBV4-3	-	TRBJ2-7	TRBD2	20	CASSQDTGQAPSGRPYEQYF	TGCGCCAGCAGCCAAGACACGGGACAGGCCCCTAGCGGGAGGCCGTACGAGCAGTACTTC
TRBV7-2	few	TRBJ2-3	TRBD2	15	CASSPLAGNTDTQYF	TGTGCCAGCAGCCCGCTAGCGGGAAACACAGATACGCAGTATTTT
TRBV19	-	TRBJ2-7	TRBD1	15	CASSTPRDRGHEQYF	TGTGCCAGTAGTACTCCCCGGGACAGGGGCCACGAGCAGTACTTC
TRBV11-2	few	TRBJ2-7	-	20	CASSLDGGGHRGSDYYEQYF	TGTGCCAGCAGCTTAGATGGGGGGGGCCACAGGGGGTCCGACTACTACGAGCAGTACTTC
TRBV10-3	-	TRBJ2-1	TRBD2	18	CAIRELAGGKSSYNEQFF	TGTGCCATCAGGGAACTAGCGGGAGGTAAAAGCTCCTACAATGAGCAGTTCTTC
TRBV27	-	TRBJ2-2	-	14	CASPDGGGTGELFF	TGTGCCAGCCCCGACGGGGGAGGTACCGGGGAGCTGTTTTTT
TRBV28	-	TRBJ1-5	TRBD1	14	CASSLGQGDQPQHF	TGTGCCAGCAGTTTAGGACAGGGGGATCAGCCCCAGCATTTT
TRBV5-4	-	TRBJ2-3	TRBD1	17	CASSFPRQGWAPDTQYF	TGTGCCAGCAGCTTCCCCAGACAGGGGTGGGCCCCAGATACGCAGTATTTT